This passage covers 6 T cell receptor beta chains from one sample sequenced in a study of OX40 agonist ivuxolimab in advanced cancers. Sequenced by immunoSEQ multiplex PCR; TCRdb stores in-frame clones only, minus some. Of approximately 82,000 clones in the sample, roughly 94% were seen once. The starting material was CD4+ or CD8+ T cells sorted from blood, obtained in a trial of the OX40 agonist ivuxolimab. The origin of the receptors is an adult with an advanced solid tumor such as melanoma, head and neck, liver or kidney cancer.

This chain connects TRBV14 to TRBJ2-1, with TRBD2 matching over 9 bases. J was trimmed by 5 bases and V by 4 bases; bases with no gene match: 9. The CDR3 runs to 16 residues. Germline V gene lookup returns CDR1 SGHDN and CDR2 FVKESK. The CDR3 coding sequence is TGTGCCAGCAGCCGGGATATTGCGGGAGGGCACAATGAGCAGTTCTTC. The encoded protein is CASSRDIAGGHNEQFF.

V gene TRBV28 combines with J gene TRBJ1-5; 7 bases map to TRBD1. The CDR3 covers 16 residues. Germline assignment: CDR1 MDHEN and CDR2 SYDVKM. With V trimmed by 5 bases and J by 4 bases, 11 bases remained unmatched. The CDR3 DNA is TGTGCCAGCAGTCCCCGATCGACAGGGTCAAATCAGCCCCAGCATTTT. This encodes CASSPRSTGSNQPQHF.

A single count supports this clone. CDR3 sequence (DNA): TGTGCCAGCAGTTACTCGTCCAGGGGGCATAACTACGAGCAGTACTTC. This codes for CASSYSSRGHNYEQYF. The rearrangement uses TRBV6-6 and TRBJ2-7, with 8 bases fitting TRBD1. After removal of 0 bases from V and 3 bases from J, the junction contained 7 bases not matched to a gene. The germline V gene encodes CDR1 MNHNY and CDR2 SVGAGI (reference sequence). The CDR3 is 16 amino acids.

The J gene is TRBJ1-1, the V gene TRBV25-1; D ambiguous. V shed 1 base and J shed 3 bases, with 15 bases lying between them. This CDR3 comprises 16 residues. Germline V gives CDR1 MGHDK, CDR2 SYGVNS. The DNA of the CDR3 is TGTGCCAGCAGTGAATTCGGACTCTGGGGAGACACTGAAGCTTTCTTT. This sequence encodes CASSEFGLWGDTEAFF.

The chain employs TRBV28 and TRBJ2-7; maybe TRBD2 (6 bases). This CDR3 is built from 14 residues. Trimming stripped 7 bases from V and 3 bases from J, with 16 bases between. Germline V lookup: CDR1 MDHEN, CDR2 SYDVKM. As DNA, the CDR3 is TGTGCCAGCACCGGGGCGGGGTCAGGCTACGAGCAGTACTTC. Residues: CASTGAGSGYEQYF.

This chain joins TRBV5-6 and TRBJ2-1; the D is unclear. V gave up 4 bases and J gave up 9 bases, with 17 bases separating them. Germline V CDR1 and CDR2: SGHDT, YYEEEE. This CDR3 comprises 14 residues. CDR3 sequence reads: CASSPRPSLSEQFF. CDR3 DNA sequence: TGTGCCAGCAGCCCGCGGCCCAGCTTGAGTGAGCAGTTCTTC.